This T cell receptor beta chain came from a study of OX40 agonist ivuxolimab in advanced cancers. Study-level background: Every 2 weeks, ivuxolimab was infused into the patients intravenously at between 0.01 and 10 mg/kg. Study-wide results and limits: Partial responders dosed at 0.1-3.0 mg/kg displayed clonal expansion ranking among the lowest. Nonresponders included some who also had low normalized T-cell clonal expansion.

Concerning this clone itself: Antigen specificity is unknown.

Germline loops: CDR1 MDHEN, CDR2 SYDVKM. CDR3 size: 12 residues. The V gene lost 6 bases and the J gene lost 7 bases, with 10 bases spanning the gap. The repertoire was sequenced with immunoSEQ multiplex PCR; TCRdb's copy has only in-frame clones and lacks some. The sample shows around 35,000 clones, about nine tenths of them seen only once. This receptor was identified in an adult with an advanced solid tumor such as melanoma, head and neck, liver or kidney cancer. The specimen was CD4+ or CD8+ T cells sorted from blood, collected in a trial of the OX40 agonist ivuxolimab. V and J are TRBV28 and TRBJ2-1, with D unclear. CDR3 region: CASRPDENEQFF. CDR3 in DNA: TGTGCCAGCAGGCCTGATGAGAATGAGCAGTTCTTC.